Shown below are 21 T cell receptor beta chains from a single sample sequenced in a study of T cell responses to AZD1222 COVID-19 vaccine (TCRdb year 2021). Receptor amplification or capture employed the immunoSEQ multiplex PCR assay. Entries here come from immuneACCESS through TCRdb and include only in-frame sequences with V and J called. Some clones fail to appear in such tables; in the studies checked, an unresolved V gene covers under half of the shortfall, and the cause of the remainder is unknown. The sample data list around 190,000 clones, and around 90% of these were observed just once. Jointly, the top ten make up roughly 0.5% of the sample. Interpreted using the paper, the time point label stands for: baseline before first vaccination. Sample: peripheral blood, taken on day 0 of AZD1222 vaccination. The receptors were gathered from an adult in good health.

This chain joins TRBV27 and TRBJ2-3; the match to TRBD2 covers 9 bases. Germline values: CDR1 MNHEY, CDR2 SMNVEV (reference sequence). The V segment lost 9 bases and the J segment 3 bases; nucleotides outside the gene matches: 7. The CDR3 has 14 residues. CDR3 amino acids: CASRREGGTDTQYF. Here the CDR3 DNA reads TGTGCCAGTCGGCGGGAGGGGGGAACAGATACGCAGTATTTT.

The rearrangement uses TRBV6-5 and TRBJ2-1, with D maybe TRBD1 (6 bases). Germline CDR1 reads MNHEY; CDR2 reads SVGAGI. CDR3 length equals 15 residues. The V and J ends lost 7 bases and 1 base respectively, with 14 bases between them. The CDR3 loop is CASTYRVGSYNEQFF. DNA for the CDR3: TGTGCCAGCACCTACAGGGTCGGGTCCTACAATGAGCAGTTCTTC.

The rearrangement uses TRBV9 and TRBJ1-1, with D uncertain. Trimming shortened V by 2 bases and J by 7 bases, and 15 bases separated the two germline ends. CDR3 length: 14 amino acids. Germline CDR1 is SGDLS and CDR2 is YYNGEE. The CDR3 loop is CASSVVDVDGEAFF. The DNA for the CDR3 is TGTGCCAGCAGCGTGGTGGATGTCGATGGTGAAGCTTTCTTT. Together with reference TRBV9 and TRBJ1-1, the CDR3 gives the full variable domain: DSGVTQTPKHLITATGQRVTLRCSPRSGDLSVYWYQQSLDQGLQFLIQYYNGEERAKGNILERFSAQQFPDLHSELNLSSLELGDSALYFCASSVVDVDGEAFFGQGTRLTVV.

The V and J genes are TRBV7-3 and TRBJ1-1, with D tentatively TRBD1 (6 bases). V gave up 5 bases and J gave up 0 bases, with 10 bases separating them. Per the germline V gene, CDR1 is SGHTA and CDR2 is FQGTGA. CDR3 size: 14 residues. CDR3: CASSLGHMNTEAFF. The CDR3 nucleotides read TGTGCCAGCAGCCTGGGACACATGAACACTGAAGCTTTCTTT.

The rearrangement links TRBV27 to TRBJ1-5, with a weak D call TRBD1 (6 bases). V was pared by 6 bases and J by 0 bases, with 12 bases between. The CDR3 extends over 15 amino acids. Germline lookup yields CDR1 MNHEY and CDR2 SMNVEV (reference sequence). In DNA, the CDR3 is TGTGCCAGCAGCCGAGGGGGGTATAGCAATCAGCCCCAGCATTTT. Its protein product is CASSRGGYSNQPQHF.

The V and J genes are TRBV1 and TRBJ2-3; whether TRBD2, the table's D call, matches the DNA was not checked. TRBV1 is given as a pseudogene. The CDR3 covers 18 residues. CDR3 amino acids: CTSSHNPGLAGFTDTQYF. DNA for the CDR3: TGCACCAGCAGCCACAACCCGGGACTAGCGGGATTTACAGATACGCAGTATTTT.

The rearrangement links TRBV9 to TRBJ2-7, with TRBD2 as a possible D gene (6 bases). Trimming left V 0 bases short and J 0 bases short, with 16 bases between. The CDR3 runs 17 residues. CDR1 and CDR2 (germline): SGDLS, YYNGEE. CDR3 coding DNA: TGTGCCAGCAGCGTAGTGAGATGGCGGGAAACCTCCTACGAGCAGTACTTC. Encoded protein: CASSVVRWRETSYEQYF. Drawing the rest from reference TRBV9 and TRBJ2-7, the complete variable domain is DSGVTQTPKHLITATGQRVTLRCSPRSGDLSVYWYQQSLDQGLQFLIQYYNGEERAKGNILERFSAQQFPDLHSELNLSSLELGDSALYFCASSVVRWRETSYEQYFGPGTRLTVT.

The J gene is TRBJ1-1, the V gene TRBV9, with 7 bases identical to TRBD1. The V gene's germline CDR1 is SGDLS and CDR2 YYNGEE. J was trimmed by 3 bases and V by 0 bases; bases with no gene match: 11. The length of the CDR3 is 17 residues. The CDR3: CASSVEEGAGRDTEAFF. CDR3 in DNA: TGTGCCAGCAGCGTAGAAGAGGGGGCAGGGCGGGACACTGAAGCTTTCTTT.

Worth noting for this clone: The same CDR3 also results from other DNA sequences found in this sample. CDR3 bases: TGTGCCAGCAGCGTAGCTGAAGGGGCTTATGGCTACACCTTC. Translation gives CASSVAEGAYGYTF. The J gene is TRBJ1-2, the V gene TRBV9; tentatively, D is TRBD1 (5 bases). CDR3 length equals 14 residues. V was cut by 0 bases and J by 5 bases, with 11 bases left in between. The germline gives CDR1 SGDLS, CDR2 YYNGEE.

A word on this clone: Other DNA sequences in the same sample also yield this CDR3. V and J are TRBV15 and TRBJ1-1; D unresolved. This CDR3 has 14 residues. CDR1 and CDR2 (germline): LNHNV, YYDKDF (reference sequence). Trimming pared 0 bases from V and 0 bases from J, leaving 5 bases between. CDR3: CATSRDRMNTEAFF. DNA for the CDR3: TGTGCCACCAGCAGAGATCGGATGAACACTGAAGCTTTCTTT.

The chain recombines TRBV4-1 with TRBJ2-1; D ambiguous. The CDR3 length is 15 residues. Germline V CDR1 and CDR2: MGHRA, YSYEKL. Trimming shortened V by 0 bases and J by 1 base, and 7 bases separated the two germline ends. CDR3 loop: CASSQDVGSYNEQFF. DNA of the CDR3: TGCGCCAGCAGCCAAGATGTAGGTTCCTACAATGAGCAGTTCTTC.

The gene calls are TRBV10-3 and TRBJ2-1; D is ambiguous. V shed 3 bases and J shed 0 bases, with 9 bases lying between them. Germline CDR1 ENHRY, CDR2 SYGVKD. The CDR3 sequence is 15 residues long. DNA of the CDR3: TGTGCCATCAGTGAAGACCTGAGCTCCTACAATGAGCAGTTCTTC. It yields the protein CAISEDLSSYNEQFF.

This chain uses TRBV5-1 with TRBJ1-2; D is unresolved. Germline assignment: CDR1 SGHRS and CDR2 YFSETQ. This CDR3 comprises 14 residues. The V gene lost 4 bases and the J gene lost 8 bases, with 18 bases spanning the gap. CDR3 nucleotides: TGCGCCAGCAGCCAGATTGGGGAACGCCAAGGCTACACCTTC. Amino acid sequence: CASSQIGERQGYTF.

The J gene is TRBJ2-7, the V gene TRBV24-1; 9 bases are shared with TRBD1. Trimming at V came to 4 bases and at J to 0 bases, leaving 6 bases not matched to a gene. Germline V gene lookup returns CDR1 KGHDR and CDR2 SFDVKD. The CDR3 covers 16 residues. The CDR3 spells CATSDRQGGSSYEQYF. Written as DNA, the CDR3 is TGTGCCACCAGTGACCGACAGGGGGGGAGCTCCTACGAGCAGTACTTC.

The V gene is TRBV16, the J gene TRBJ1-1; 8 bases match TRBD1. Looked up from germline, CDR1 is KGHSY and CDR2 is FQNENV. The CDR3 consists of 13 residues. The ends lost 6 bases at V and 1 base at J; junction bases unmatched: 1. The CDR3 spells CASSDRGNTEAFF. CDR3 nucleotides: TGTGCCAGCAGTGACAGGGGGAACACTGAAGCTTTCTTT.

Only one count was recorded for this clone. The rearrangement joins TRBV13 to TRBJ2-7; 10 positions agree with TRBD1. Per germline, CDR1 PRHDT and CDR2 FYEKMQ (reference sequence). The CDR3 spans 15 residues. The V and J ends lost 5 bases and 2 bases, in that order; junction bases with no gene match: 6. The CDR3 sequence: CASSPRDRGPYEQYF. As DNA, the CDR3 is TGTGCCAGCAGCCCCCGGGACAGGGGCCCCTACGAGCAGTACTTC.

The V gene is TRBV27, the J gene TRBJ2-1; 7 bases map to TRBD2. With V trimmed by 3 bases and J by 0 bases, 5 bases remained unmatched. The V gene's germline CDR1 is MNHEY and CDR2 SMNVEV (reference sequence). The CDR3 loop spans 16 amino acids. CDR3 sequence (DNA): TGTGCCAGCAGTTTTACCCTAGCGGACTCCTACAATGAGCAGTTCTTC. It yields the protein CASSFTLADSYNEQFF.

This clone was picked up one time. The rearrangement uses TRBV7-2 and TRBJ2-7, with 15 bases matching TRBD2. In germline, CDR1 is SGHTA, CDR2 FQGNSA. CDR3 length: 16 amino acids. Unmatched junction bases numbered 6, after V lost 3 bases and J lost 6 bases. The CDR3 here is CASSFQGLAGGSEQYF. DNA for the CDR3: TGTGCCAGCAGCTTTCAGGGACTAGCGGGAGGCTCCGAGCAGTACTTC.

The rearrangement joins TRBV4-1 to TRBJ1-3; TRBD1 aligns across 9 bases. With V trimmed by 3 bases and J by 0 bases, 6 bases remained unmatched. CDR1 is MGHRA, CDR2 YSYEKL, per germline. CDR3 size: 17 residues. The CDR3 reads CASSQPQGANSGNTIYF. In nucleotides, the CDR3 is TGCGCCAGCAGCCAGCCACAGGGGGCTAACTCTGGAAACACCATATATTTT.

This clone was seen just once. V gene TRBV7-3 combines with J gene TRBJ2-2; TRBD2 aligns across 13 bases. With 5 bases clipped from V and 6 bases from J, the junction kept 3 bases outside the gene matches. Germline CDR1 and CDR2: SGHTA and FQGTGA. This CDR3 has 15 amino acids. As DNA, the CDR3 is TGTGCCAGCAGCCCGGGACTAGCGGGGCCCGGGGAGCTGTTTTTT. Protein product: CASSPGLAGPGELFF.

Turning to this clone: The junction and the germline gene differ at one end; a read error may be behind it. This sequence joins TRBV7-7 and TRBJ2-2; 12 positions match TRBD1. Germline CDR1 SSHAT, CDR2 FNYEAQ (reference sequence). The CDR3 is made up of 15 amino acids. The CDR3 sequence is CASSPGTGGGGELFF. The CDR3, as DNA: TGTGCTAGCAGTCCCGGGACAGGGGGCGGCGGGGAGCTGTTTTTT.